The clone carrying this T cell receptor beta chain was found a few times. As yet, its antigen is unknown. These data are taken from a study of beta chain features in type 1 diabetes. Study-wide findings and caveats: When VDJ junctions were examined, type 1 diabetes patients showed fewer insertions and more deletions. Whether HLA type affects TCRB rearrangement stayed undetermined in the present work.

cDNA synthesis used the whole RNA isolate, giving expressed TCRB sequences. The average read count of naive, central memory and regulatory T cell samples was 3 million to 4 million. TCRdb's table, derived via immunoSEQ multiplex PCR, lists solely in-frame clones and lacks some. The sample includes under 900,000 clones, under 20% of them seen just once. Sorted CD4+ subsets: naive, central memory, regulatory, stem cell-like memory (CD45RO/CCR7/CD25/CD127/CD95/CD27 panel). The CDR3 is made up of 15 amino acids. Trimming stripped 1 base from V and 2 bases from J, with 12 bases between. Germline CDR1 and CDR2: SGHTA and FQGNSA.

The gene calls are TRBV7-2 and TRBJ2-7; tentatively, D is TRBD2 (6 bases). The sample was naive CD4+ T cells from blood. This receptor was taken from a woman aged 18 to 35 in good health. The CDR3 nucleotides are TGTGCCAGCAGCTTAGGGCTAGCGAATACCTACGAGCAGTACTTC. The encoded protein is CASSLGLANTYEQYF.